This TCR beta chain derives from a study of blood T cell repertoires in COVID-19. Study-wide context: Whether acute or convalescent, the COVID-19 samples came from the United States, Italy and Spain. Nucleic acid was either cDNA or gDNA, and it came from T cells, B-cell-depleted T cells, or PBMCs.

The CDR3 is made up of 14 amino acids. V shed 3 bases and J 2 bases; nucleotides not matched to a gene: 4. Germline loops: CDR1 SQVTM, CDR2 ANQGSEA. The authors' processing: Estimation of nucleated cell counts relied on the amplification of reference gene primers. The method was immunoSEQ multiplex PCR; TCRdb's version includes in-frame clones alone and lacks a portion of them. V, J and clone size are taken as reported in that table, and D and trimming were inferred from the DNA itself. The sample yields 250,000 to 300,000 clones, around 87% seen once. The TCR originated in a young man with active or convalescent COVID-19. Sequencing was carried out using peripheral blood. The V call is TRBV29-1, the J call TRBJ2-5; 9 bases match TRBD2. CDR3 DNA: TGCAGCGTTGAGATAGCGGGGGAACAAGAGACCCAGTACTTC. It translates to CSVEIAGEQETQYF.